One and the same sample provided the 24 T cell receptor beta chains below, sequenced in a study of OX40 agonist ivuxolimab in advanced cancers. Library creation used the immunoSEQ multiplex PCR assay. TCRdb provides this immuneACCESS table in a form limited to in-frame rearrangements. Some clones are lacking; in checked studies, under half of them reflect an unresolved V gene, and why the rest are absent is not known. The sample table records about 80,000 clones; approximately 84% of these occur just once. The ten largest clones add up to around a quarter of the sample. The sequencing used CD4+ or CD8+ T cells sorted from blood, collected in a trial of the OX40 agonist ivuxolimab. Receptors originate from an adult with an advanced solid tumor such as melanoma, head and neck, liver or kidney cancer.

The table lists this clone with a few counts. This CDR3 reads CASSPTTGTMGEAFF. DNA of the CDR3: TGTGCCAGCAGCCCCACTACAGGGACTATGGGCGAAGCTTTCTTT. The rearrangement links TRBV5-4 to TRBJ1-1, with D perhaps TRBD1 (6 bases). The CDR3 is 15 residues long. CDR1 and CDR2 (germline): SGHNT, YYREEE (reference sequence). Trimming took 4 bases from V and 8 from J, leaving 21 bases between them. Full variable domain (missing parts from reference TRBV5-4 and TRBJ1-1): ETGVTQSPTHLIKTRGQQVTLRCSSQSGHNTVSWYQQALGQGPQFIFQYYREEENGRGNFPPRFSGLQFPNYSSELNVNALELDDSALYLCASSPTTGTMGEAFFGQGTRLTVV.

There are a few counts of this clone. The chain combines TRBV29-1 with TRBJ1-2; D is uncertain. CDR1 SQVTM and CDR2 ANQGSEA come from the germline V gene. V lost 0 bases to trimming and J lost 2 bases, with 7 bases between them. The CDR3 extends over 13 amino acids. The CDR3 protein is CSVEEVPNYGYTF. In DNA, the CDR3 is TGCAGCGTTGAAGAGGTGCCCAACTATGGCTACACCTTC.

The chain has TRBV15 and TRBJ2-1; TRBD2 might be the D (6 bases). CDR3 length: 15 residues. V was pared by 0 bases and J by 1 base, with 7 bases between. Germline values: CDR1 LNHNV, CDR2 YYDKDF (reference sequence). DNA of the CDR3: TGTGCCACCAGCAGAGAGGGGGGTTCCTACAATGAGCAGTTCTTC. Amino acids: CATSREGGSYNEQFF.

CDR3 DNA sequence: TGTGCCAGCAGCAAAGTCTTTGGGGGCAGCTCCTTCAGGCAGCCCCAGCATTTT. It codes for CASSKVFGGSSFRQPQHF. This rearrangement joins TRBV21-1 to TRBJ1-5; the table's D call of TRBD1 was not tested on the DNA. TRBV21-1 is an annotated pseudogene. This CDR3 has 18 amino acids.

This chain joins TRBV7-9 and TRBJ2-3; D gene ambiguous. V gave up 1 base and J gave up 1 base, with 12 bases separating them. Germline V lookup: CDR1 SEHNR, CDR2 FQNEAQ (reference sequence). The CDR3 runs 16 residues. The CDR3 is CASSLVVERGTDTQYF. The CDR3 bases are TGTGCCAGCAGCTTAGTCGTAGAAAGGGGCACAGATACGCAGTATTTT.

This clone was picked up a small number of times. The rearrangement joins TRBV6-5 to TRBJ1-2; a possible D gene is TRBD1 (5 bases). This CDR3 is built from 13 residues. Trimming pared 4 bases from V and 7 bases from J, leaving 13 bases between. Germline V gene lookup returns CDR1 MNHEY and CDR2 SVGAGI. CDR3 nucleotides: TGTGCCAGCAGTTTTAGGGGAAGCGGTGGCTACACCTTC. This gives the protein CASSFRGSGGYTF.

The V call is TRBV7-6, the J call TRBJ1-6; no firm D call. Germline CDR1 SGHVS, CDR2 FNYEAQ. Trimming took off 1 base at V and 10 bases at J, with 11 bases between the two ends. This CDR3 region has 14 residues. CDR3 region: CASSLGGGRSPLHF. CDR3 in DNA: TGTGCCAGCAGCTTAGGGGGAGGACGATCACCCCTCCACTTT.

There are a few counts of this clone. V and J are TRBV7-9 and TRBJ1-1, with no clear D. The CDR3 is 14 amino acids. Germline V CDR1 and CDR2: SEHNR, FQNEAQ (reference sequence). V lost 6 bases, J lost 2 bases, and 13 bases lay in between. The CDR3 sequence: CASRPGNGNTEAFF. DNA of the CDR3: TGTGCCAGCAGACCGGGCAACGGAAACACTGAAGCTTTCTTT. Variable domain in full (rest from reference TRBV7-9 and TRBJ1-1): DTGVSQNPRHKITKRGQNVTFRCDPISEHNRLYWYRQTLGQGPEFLTYFQNEAQLEKSRLLSDRFSAERPKGSFSTLEIQRTEQGDSAMYLCASRPGNGNTEAFFGQGTRLTVV.

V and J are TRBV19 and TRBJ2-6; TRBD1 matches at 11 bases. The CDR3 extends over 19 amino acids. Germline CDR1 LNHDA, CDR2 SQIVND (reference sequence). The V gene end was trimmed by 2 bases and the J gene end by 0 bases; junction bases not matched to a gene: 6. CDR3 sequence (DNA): TGTGCCAGTAGTATATCCCGGACAGGGGGCTTCTCTGGGGCCAACGTCCTGACTTTC. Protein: CASSISRTGGFSGANVLTF.

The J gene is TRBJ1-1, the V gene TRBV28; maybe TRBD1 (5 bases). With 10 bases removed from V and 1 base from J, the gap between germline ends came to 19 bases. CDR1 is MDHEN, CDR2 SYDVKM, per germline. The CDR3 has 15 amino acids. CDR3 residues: CATLSGGLGNTEAFF. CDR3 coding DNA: TGTGCCACCTTGTCTGGGGGTCTAGGGAACACTGAAGCTTTCTTT.

In DNA, the CDR3 is TGTGCCTGGAGTGTACTGGTAAACTATGGCTACACCTTC. Protein sequence: CAWSVLVNYGYTF. The J gene is TRBJ1-2, the V gene TRBV30; unclear D gene. The germline V gene has CDR1 GTSNPN and CDR2 SVGIG (reference sequence). V lost 0 bases and J 2 bases, leaving 7 bases between the germline ends. This CDR3 comprises 13 residues. Looking up the rest from reference TRBV30 and TRBJ1-2 gives the full variable domain: SQTIHQWPATLVQPVGSPLSLECTVEGTSNPNLYWYRQAAGRGLQLLFYSVGIGQISSEVPQNLSASRPQDRQFILSSKKLLLSDSGFYLCAWSVLVNYGYTFGSGTRLTVV.

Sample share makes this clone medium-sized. CDR3 sequence reads: CASSVWANQPQHF. In DNA form, the CDR3 reads TGTGCCAGCAGTGTCTGGGCCAATCAGCCCCAGCATTTT. The chain couples TRBV2 to TRBJ1-5, with D unclear. In germline, CDR1 is SNHLY, CDR2 FYNNEI. This CDR3 comprises 13 residues. V was trimmed by 4 bases and J by 3 bases, leaving 7 bases between them.

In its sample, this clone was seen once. This CDR3 is CASSRVENEQFF. The CDR3 DNA reads as TGCGCCAGCAGTCGGGTTGAGAATGAGCAGTTCTTC. V and J are TRBV10-2 and TRBJ2-1; D not certain. Germline assignment: CDR1 WSHSY and CDR2 SAAADI. This CDR3 is 12 amino acids long. V was shortened by 5 bases and J by 7 bases, with 9 bases between the two germline ends.

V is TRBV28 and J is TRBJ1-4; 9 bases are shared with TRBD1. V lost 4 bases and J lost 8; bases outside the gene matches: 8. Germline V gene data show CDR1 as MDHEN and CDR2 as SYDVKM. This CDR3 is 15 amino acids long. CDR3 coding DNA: TGTGCCAGCAGTTCCCTGGGACAGGGAAACGAAAAACTGTTTTTT. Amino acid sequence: CASSSLGQGNEKLFF.

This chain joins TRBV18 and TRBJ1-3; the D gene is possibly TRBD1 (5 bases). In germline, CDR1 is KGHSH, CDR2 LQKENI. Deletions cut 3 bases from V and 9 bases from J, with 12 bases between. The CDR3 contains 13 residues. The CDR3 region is CASSPGLEGTIYF. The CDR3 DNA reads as TGTGCCAGCTCACCGGGACTCGAGGGCACCATATATTTT. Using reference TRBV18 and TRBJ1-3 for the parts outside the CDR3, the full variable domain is NAGVMQNPRHLVRRRGQEARLRCSPMKGHSHVYWYRQLPEEGLKFMVYLQKENIIDESGMPKERFSAEFPKEGPSILRIQQVVRGDSAAYFCASSPGLEGTIYFGEGSWLTVV.

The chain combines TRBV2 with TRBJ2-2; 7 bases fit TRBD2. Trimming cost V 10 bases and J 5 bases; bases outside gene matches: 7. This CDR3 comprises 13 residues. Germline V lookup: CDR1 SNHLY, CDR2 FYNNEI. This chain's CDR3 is CATGTTRTGELFF. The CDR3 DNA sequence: TGTGCCACCGGGACTACGAGGACCGGGGAGCTGTTTTTT. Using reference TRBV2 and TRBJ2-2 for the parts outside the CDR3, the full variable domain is EPEVTQTPSHQVTQMGQEVILRCVPISNHLYFYWYRQILGQKVEFLVSFYNNEISEKSEIFDDQFSVERPDGSNFTLKIRSTKLEDSAMYFCATGTTRTGELFFGEGSRLTVL.

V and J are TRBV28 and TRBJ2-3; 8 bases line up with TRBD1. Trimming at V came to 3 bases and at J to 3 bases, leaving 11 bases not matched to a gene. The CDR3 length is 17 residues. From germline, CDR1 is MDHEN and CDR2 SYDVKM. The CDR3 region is CASSFSDRGSETDTQYF. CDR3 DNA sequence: TGTGCCAGCAGTTTCTCCGACAGGGGATCGGAGACAGATACGCAGTATTTT.

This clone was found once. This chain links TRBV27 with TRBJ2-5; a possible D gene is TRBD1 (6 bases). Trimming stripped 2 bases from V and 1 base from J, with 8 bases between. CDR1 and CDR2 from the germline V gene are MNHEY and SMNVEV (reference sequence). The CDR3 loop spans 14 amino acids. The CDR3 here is CASSLLGGQETQYF. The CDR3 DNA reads TGTGCCAGCAGTTTACTAGGGGGCCAAGAGACCCAGTACTTC.

The CDR3 coding sequence is TGTGCCAGCTCACCACAGGACAGGGGAGGGGAGACCCAGTACTTC. Its translation is CASSPQDRGGETQYF. V is TRBV18 and J is TRBJ2-5, with 9 bases fitting TRBD1. Germline-derived CDR1 and CDR2 are KGHSH and LQKENI. The V gene end was trimmed by 1 base and the J gene end by 5 bases; junction bases not matched to a gene: 5. The CDR3 consists of 15 residues. Variable domain in full (rest from reference TRBV18 and TRBJ2-5): NAGVMQNPRHLVRRRGQEARLRCSPMKGHSHVYWYRQLPEEGLKFMVYLQKENIIDESGMPKERFSAEFPKEGPSILRIQQVVRGDSAAYFCASSPQDRGGETQYFGPGTRLLVL.

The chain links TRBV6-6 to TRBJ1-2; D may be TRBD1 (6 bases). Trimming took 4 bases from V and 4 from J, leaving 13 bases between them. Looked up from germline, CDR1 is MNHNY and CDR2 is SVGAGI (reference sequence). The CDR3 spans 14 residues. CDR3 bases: TGTGCCAGCAGTTTGGACAGTTCGGTCTATGGCTACACCTTC. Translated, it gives CASSLDSSVYGYTF.

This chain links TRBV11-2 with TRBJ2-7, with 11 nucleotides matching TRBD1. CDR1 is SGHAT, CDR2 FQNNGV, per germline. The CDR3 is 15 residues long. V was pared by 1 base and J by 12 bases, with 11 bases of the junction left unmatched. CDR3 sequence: CASSLGGQGALEGYF. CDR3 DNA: TGTGCCAGCAGCTTAGGAGGACAGGGGGCCCTCGAAGGGTACTTC.

In nucleotides, the CDR3 is TGCGCCAGCAGTGAGGTATACACTGAAGCTTTCTTT. The encoded protein is CASSEVYTEAFF. The rearrangement links TRBV10-2 to TRBJ1-1, with D unresolved. The ends were cut back, 2 bases at V and 3 bases at J, with 4 bases in the middle. The CDR3 covers 12 residues. Germline V gene lookup returns CDR1 WSHSY and CDR2 SAAADI.

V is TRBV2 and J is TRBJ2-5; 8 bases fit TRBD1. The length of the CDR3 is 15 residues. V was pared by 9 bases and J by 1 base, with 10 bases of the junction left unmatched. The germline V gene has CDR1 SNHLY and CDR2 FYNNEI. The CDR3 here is CARSARTGGQETQYF. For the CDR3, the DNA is TGTGCCAGATCTGCCAGAACAGGGGGCCAAGAGACCCAGTACTTC.

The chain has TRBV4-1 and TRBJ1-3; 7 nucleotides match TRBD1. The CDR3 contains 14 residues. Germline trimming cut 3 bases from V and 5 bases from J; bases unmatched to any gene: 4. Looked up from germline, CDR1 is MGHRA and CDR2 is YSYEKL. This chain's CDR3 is CASSQPGQRNTIYF. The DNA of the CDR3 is TGCGCCAGCAGCCAGCCGGGACAGAGAAACACCATATATTTT.